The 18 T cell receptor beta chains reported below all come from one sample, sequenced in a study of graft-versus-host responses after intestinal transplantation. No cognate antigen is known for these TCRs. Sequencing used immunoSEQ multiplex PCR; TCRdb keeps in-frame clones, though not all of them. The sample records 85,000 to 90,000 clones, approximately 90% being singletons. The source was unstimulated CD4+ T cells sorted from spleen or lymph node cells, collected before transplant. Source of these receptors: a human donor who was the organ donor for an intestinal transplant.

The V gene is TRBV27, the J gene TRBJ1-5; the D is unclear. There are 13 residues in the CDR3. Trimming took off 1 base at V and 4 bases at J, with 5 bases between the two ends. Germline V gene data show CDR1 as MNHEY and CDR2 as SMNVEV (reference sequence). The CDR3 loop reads CASSLFPNQPQHF. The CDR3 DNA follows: TGTGCCAGCAGTTTATTCCCTAATCAGCCCCAGCATTTT.

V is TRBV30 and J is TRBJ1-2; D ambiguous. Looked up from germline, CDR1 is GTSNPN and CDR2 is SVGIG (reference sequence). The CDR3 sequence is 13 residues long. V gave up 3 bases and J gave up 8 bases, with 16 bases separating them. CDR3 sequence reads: CAWRPANLGGYTF. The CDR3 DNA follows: TGTGCCTGGAGGCCGGCGAACCTGGGCGGCTACACCTTC.

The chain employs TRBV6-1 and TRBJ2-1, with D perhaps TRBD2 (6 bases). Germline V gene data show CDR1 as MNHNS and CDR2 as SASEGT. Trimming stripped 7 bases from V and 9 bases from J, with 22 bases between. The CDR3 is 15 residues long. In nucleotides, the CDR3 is TGTGCCAGCATTCTGTATTCACGGGAGAGAGGTGAGCAGTTCTTC. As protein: CASILYSRERGEQFF.

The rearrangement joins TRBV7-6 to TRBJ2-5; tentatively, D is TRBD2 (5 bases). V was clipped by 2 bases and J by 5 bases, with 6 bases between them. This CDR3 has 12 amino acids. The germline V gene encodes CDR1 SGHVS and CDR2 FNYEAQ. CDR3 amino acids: CASSLRGETQYF. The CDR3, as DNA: TGTGCCAGCAGCTTACGAGGGGAGACCCAGTACTTC.

CDR3 region: CASSYRRGVASGANVLTF. CDR3 bases: TGTGCCAGCAGCTATAGGCGGGGTGTTGCGTCTGGGGCCAACGTCCTGACTTTC. The rearrangement uses TRBV7-9 and TRBJ2-6; possibly TRBD2 for D (6 bases). Per the germline V gene, CDR1 is SEHNR and CDR2 is FQNEAQ (reference sequence). CDR3 size: 18 residues. The V and J ends lost 4 bases and 1 base respectively, with 17 bases between them.

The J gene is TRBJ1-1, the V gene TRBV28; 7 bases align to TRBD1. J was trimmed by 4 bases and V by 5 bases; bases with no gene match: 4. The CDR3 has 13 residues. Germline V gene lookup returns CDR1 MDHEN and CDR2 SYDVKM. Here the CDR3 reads CASSQGGSTEAFF. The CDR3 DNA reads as TGTGCCAGCAGTCAGGGGGGCAGCACTGAAGCTTTCTTT.

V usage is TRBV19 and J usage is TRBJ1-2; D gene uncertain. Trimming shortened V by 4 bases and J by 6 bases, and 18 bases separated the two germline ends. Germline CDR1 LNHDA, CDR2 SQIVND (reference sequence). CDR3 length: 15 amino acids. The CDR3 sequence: CASSTSRAGSNGYTF. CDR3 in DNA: TGTGCCAGTAGTACCTCCCGAGCGGGTAGTAATGGCTACACCTTC.

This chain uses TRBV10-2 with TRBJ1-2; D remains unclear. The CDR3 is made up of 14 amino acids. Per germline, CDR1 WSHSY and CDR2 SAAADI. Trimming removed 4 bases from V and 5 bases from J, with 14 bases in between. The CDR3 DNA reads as TGCGCCAGCAGTGCCCCGCGAGATTCGTATGGCTACACCTTC. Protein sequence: CASSAPRDSYGYTF.

The CDR3 bases are TGTGCCAGCAGTTTCTTTAGCGGCACAGATACGCAGTATTTT. This translates into CASSFFSGTDTQYF. The J gene is TRBJ2-3, the V gene TRBV28; possible D gene TRBD2, 5 bases. Germline loops: CDR1 MDHEN, CDR2 SYDVKM. Trimming cost V 3 bases and J 1 base, with 8 bases left between them. The CDR3 totals 14 residues.

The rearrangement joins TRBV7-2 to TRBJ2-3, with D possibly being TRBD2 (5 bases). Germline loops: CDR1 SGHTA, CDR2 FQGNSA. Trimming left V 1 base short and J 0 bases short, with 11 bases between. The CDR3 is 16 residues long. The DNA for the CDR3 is TGTGCCAGCAGCTTAGTGAGTACTAGAAGCACAGATACGCAGTATTTT. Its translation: CASSLVSTRSTDTQYF.

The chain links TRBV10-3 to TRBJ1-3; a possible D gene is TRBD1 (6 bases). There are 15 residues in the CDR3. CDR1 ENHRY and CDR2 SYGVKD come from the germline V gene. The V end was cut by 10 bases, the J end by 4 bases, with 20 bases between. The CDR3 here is CATDSQGSSGNTIYF. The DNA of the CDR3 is TGTGCCACCGATTCCCAGGGGTCTAGCGGAAACACCATATATTTT.

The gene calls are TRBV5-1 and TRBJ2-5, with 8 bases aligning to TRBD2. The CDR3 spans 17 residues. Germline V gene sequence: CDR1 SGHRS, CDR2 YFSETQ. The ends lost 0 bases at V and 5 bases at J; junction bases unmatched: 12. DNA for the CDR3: TGCGCCAGCAGCTTGGGGGCGGGGGGCTCCTTCTCGGAGACCCAGTACTTC. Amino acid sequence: CASSLGAGGSFSETQYF.

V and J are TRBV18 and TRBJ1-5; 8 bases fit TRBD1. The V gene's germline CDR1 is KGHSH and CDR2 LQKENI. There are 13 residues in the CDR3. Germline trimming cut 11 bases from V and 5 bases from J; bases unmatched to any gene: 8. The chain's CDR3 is CASTGGSDQPQHF. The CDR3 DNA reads TGTGCCTCCACAGGGGGGTCCGATCAGCCCCAGCATTTT.

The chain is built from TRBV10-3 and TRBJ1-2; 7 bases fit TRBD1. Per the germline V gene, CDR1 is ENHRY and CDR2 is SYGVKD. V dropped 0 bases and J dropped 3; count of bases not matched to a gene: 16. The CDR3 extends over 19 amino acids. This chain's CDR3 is CAISESYWGQKRKDYGYTF. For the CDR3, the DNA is TGTGCCATCAGTGAGTCTTATTGGGGACAGAAAAGGAAGGACTATGGCTACACCTTC.

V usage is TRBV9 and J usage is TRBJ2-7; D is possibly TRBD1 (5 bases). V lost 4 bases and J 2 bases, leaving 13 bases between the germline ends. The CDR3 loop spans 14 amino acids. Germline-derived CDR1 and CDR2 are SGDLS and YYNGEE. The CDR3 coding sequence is TGTGCCAGCAGCCCGCGGACACAGACCTACGAGCAGTACTTC. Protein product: CASSPRTQTYEQYF.

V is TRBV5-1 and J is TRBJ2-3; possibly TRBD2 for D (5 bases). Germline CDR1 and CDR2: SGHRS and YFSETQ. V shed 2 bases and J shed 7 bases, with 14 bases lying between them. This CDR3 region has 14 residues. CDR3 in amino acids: CASSFGEVRHTQYF. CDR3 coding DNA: TGCGCCAGCAGCTTCGGGGAAGTACGGCATACGCAGTATTTT.

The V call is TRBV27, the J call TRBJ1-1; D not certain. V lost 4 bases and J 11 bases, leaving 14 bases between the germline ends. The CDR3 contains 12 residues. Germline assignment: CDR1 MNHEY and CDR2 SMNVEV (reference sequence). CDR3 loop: CASSSIDKVAFF. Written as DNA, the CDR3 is TGTGCCAGCAGTTCTATTGACAAAGTCGCTTTCTTT.

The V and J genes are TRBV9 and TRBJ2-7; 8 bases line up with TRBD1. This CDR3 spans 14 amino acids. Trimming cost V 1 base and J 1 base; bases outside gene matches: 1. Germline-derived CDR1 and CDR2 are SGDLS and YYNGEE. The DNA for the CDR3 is TGTGCCAGCAGCGTAAGGGACAGGTCCTACGAGCAGTACTTC. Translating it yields CASSVRDRSYEQYF.